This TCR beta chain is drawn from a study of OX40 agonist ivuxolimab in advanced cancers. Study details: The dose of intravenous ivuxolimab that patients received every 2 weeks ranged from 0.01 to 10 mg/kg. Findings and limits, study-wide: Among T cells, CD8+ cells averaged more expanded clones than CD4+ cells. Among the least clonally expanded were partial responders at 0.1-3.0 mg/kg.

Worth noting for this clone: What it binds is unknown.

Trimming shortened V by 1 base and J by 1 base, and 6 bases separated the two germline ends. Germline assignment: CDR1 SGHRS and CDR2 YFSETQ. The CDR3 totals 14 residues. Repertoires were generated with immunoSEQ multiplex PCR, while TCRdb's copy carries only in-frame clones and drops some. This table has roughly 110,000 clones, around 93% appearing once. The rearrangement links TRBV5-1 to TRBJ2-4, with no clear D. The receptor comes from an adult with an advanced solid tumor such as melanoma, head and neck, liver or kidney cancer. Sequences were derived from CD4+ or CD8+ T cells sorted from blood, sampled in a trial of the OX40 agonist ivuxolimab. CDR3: CASSLNEAKNIQYF. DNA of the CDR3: TGCGCCAGCAGCTTGAATGAGGCCAAAAACATTCAGTACTTC.